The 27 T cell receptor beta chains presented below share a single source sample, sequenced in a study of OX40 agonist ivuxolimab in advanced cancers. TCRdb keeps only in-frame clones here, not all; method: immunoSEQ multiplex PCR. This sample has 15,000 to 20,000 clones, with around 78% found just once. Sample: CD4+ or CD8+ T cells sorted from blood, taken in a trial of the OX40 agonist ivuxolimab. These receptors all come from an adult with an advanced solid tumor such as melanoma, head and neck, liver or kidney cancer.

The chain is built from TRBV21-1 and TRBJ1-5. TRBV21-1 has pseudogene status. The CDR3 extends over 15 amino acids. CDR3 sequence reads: CASSKKGLINQPQHF. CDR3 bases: TGTGCCAGCAGCAAAAAGGGACTCATCAATCAGCCCCAGCATTTT.

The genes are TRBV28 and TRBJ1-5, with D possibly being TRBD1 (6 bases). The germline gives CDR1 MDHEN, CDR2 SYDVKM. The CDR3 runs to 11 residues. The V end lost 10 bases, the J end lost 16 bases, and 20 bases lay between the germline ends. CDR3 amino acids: CATSEVRDIHF. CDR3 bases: TGTGCCACCTCTGAGGTACGGGACATACATTTT. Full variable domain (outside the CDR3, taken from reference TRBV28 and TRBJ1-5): DVKVTQSSRYLVKRTGEKVFLECVQDMDHENMFWYRQDPGLGLRLIYFSYDVKMKEKGDIPEGYSVSREKKERFSLILESASTNQTSMYLCATSEVRDIHFGDGTRLSIL.

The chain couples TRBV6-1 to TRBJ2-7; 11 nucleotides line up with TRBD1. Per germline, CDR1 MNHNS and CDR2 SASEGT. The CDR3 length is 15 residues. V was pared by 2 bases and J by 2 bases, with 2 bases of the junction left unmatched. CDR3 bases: TGTGCCAGCAGTGAATCGGGACAGGGGGCCTACGAGCAGTACTTC. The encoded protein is CASSESGQGAYEQYF.

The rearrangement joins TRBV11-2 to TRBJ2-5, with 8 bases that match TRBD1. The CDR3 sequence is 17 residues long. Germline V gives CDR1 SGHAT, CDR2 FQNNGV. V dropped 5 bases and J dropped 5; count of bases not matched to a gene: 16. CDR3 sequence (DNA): TGTGCCAGCAGCCAGCGGCGAAGACAGGGGAGATTGGAGACCCAGTACTTC. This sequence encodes CASSQRRRQGRLETQYF.

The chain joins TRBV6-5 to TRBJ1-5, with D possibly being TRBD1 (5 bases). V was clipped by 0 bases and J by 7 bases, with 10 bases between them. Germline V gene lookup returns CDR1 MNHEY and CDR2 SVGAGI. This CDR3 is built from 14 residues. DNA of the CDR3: TGTGCCAGCAGTTACTCGACAGCCGAACAGCCCCAGCATTTT. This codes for CASSYSTAEQPQHF.

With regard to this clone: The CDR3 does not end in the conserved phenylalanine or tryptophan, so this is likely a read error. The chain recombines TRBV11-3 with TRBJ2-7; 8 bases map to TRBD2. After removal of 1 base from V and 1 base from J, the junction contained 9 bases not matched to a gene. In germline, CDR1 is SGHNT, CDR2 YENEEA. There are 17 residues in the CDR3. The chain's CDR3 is CASSLALSGAPSYEQYL. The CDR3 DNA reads TGTGCCAGCAGCTTAGCTCTTAGCGGGGCCCCGTCCTACGAGCAGTACCTC.

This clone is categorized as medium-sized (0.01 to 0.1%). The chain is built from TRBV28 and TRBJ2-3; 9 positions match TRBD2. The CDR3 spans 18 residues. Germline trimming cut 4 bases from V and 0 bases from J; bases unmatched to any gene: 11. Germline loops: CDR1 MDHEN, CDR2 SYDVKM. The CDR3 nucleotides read TGTGCCAGCAGTTACGATATAAGAACTAGCGGGAGCACAGATACGCAGTATTTT. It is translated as CASSYDIRTSGSTDTQYF.

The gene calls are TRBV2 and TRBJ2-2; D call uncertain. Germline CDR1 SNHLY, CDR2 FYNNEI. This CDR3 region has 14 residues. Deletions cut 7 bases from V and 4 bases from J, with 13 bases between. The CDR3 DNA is TGTGCCAGCACCCTCACCGGATTCACCGGGGAGCTGTTTTTT. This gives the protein CASTLTGFTGELFF.

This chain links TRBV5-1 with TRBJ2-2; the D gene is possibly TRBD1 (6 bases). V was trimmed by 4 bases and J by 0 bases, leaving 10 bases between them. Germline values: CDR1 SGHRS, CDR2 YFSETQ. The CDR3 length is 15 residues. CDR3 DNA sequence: TGCGCCAGCAGCGTGGACAGTTCGAACACCGGGGAGCTGTTTTTT. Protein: CASSVDSSNTGELFF.

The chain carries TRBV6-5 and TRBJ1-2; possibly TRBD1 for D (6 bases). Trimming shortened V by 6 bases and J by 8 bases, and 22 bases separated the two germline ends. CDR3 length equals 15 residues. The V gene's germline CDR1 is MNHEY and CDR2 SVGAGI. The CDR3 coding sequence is TGTGCCAGCAGCCCCGATGGGGTGGGGGCGCGAGGCTACACCTTC. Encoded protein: CASSPDGVGARGYTF.

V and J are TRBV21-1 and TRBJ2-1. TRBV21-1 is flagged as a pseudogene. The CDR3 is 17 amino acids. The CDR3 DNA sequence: TGTGCCAGCAACTCCTTGGGCGGCCAACTGGTCTACAATGAGCAGTTCTTC. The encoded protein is CASNSLGGQLVYNEQFF.

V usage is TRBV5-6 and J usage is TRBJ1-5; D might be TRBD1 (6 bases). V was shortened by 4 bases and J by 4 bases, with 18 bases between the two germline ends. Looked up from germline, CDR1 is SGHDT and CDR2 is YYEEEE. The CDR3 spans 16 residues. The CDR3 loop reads CASSPRGGPRNQPQHF. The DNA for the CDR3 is TGTGCCAGCAGCCCAAGGGGGGGACCTCGGAATCAGCCCCAGCATTTT.

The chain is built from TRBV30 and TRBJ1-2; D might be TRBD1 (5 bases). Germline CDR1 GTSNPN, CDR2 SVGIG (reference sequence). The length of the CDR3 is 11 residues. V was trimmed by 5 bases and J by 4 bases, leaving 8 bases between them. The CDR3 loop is CAWPGLYGYTF. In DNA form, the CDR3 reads TGTGCCTGGCCGGGACTCTATGGCTACACCTTC.

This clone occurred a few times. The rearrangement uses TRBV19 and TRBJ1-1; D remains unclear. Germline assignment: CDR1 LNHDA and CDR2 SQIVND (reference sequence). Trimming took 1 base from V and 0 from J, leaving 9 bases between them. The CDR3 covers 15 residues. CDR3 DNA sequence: TGTGCCAGTAGTATAGGTGGCAATTTGAACACTGAAGCTTTCTTT. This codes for CASSIGGNLNTEAFF.

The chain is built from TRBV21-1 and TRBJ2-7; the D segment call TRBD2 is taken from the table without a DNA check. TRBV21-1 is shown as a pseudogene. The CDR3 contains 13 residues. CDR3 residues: CASSKEELYEQYF. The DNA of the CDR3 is TGTGCCAGCAGCAAAGAGGAGTTATACGAGCAGTACTTC.

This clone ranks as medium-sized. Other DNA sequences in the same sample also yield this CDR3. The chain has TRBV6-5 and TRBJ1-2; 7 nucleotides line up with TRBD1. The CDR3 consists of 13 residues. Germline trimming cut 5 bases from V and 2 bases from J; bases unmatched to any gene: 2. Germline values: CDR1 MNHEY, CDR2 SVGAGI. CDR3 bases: TGTGCCAGCAGTCCGACAGGGAACTATGGCTACACCTTC. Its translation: CASSPTGNYGYTF.

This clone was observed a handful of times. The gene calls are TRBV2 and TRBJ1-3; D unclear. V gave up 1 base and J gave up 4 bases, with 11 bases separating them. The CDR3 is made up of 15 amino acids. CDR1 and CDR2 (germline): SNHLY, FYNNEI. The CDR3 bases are TGTGCCAGCAGTGAAGAGGAGACGGGAGGAAACACCATATATTTT. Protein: CASSEEETGGNTIYF. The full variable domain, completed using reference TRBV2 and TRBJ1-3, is EPEVTQTPSHQVTQMGQEVILRCVPISNHLYFYWYRQILGQKVEFLVSFYNNEISEKSEIFDDQFSVERPDGSNFTLKIRSTKLEDSAMYFCASSEEETGGNTIYFGEGSWLTVV.

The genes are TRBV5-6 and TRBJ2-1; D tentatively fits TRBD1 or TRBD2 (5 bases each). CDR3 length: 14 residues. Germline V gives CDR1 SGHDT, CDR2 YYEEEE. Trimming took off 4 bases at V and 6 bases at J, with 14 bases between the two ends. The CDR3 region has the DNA TGTGCCAGCAGCCATCCAGGGACCCCCAATGAGCAGTTCTTC. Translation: CASSHPGTPNEQFF.

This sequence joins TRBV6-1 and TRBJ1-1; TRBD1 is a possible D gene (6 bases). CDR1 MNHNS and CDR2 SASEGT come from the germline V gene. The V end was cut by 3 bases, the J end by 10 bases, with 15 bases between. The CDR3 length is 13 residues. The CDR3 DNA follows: TGTGCCAGCAGTGATTACGGGGGGCTGGGAGCTTTCTTT. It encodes CASSDYGGLGAFF.

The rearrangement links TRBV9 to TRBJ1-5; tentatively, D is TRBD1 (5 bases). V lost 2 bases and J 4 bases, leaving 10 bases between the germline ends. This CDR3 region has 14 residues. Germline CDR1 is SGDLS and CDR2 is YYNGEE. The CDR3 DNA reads TGTGCCAGCAGCGTTTACAGGACTAATCAGCCCCAGCATTTT. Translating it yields CASSVYRTNQPQHF.

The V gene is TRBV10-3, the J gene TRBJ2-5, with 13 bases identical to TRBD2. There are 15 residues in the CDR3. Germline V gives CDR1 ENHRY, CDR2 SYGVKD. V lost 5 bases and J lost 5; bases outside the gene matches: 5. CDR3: CAISSGTSGAETQYF. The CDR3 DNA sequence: TGTGCCATCAGTTCCGGGACTAGCGGGGCGGAGACCCAGTACTTC.

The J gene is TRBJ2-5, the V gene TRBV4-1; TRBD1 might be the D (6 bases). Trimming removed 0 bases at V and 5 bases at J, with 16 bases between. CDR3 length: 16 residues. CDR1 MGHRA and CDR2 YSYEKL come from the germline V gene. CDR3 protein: CASSQDKGVVGETQYF. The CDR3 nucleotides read TGCGCCAGCAGCCAAGATAAGGGGGTCGTGGGCGAGACCCAGTACTTC.

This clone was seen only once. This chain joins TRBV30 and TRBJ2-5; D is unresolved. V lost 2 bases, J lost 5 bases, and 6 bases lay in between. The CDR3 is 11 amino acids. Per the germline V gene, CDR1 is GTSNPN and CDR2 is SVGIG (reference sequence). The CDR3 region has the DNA TGTGCCTGGAGTAGTAGTGAGACCCAGTACTTC. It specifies CAWSSSETQYF.

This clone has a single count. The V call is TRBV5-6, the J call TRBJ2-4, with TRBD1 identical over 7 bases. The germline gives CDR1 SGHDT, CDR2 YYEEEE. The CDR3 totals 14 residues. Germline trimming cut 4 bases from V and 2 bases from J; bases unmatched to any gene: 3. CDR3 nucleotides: TGTGCCAGCAGCCTGGACAGGCCCAAAAACATTCAGTACTTC. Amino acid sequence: CASSLDRPKNIQYF.

DNA for the CDR3: TGTGCCAGCAGCTGGGAGAACACCGGGGAGCTGTTTTTT. This sequence encodes CASSWENTGELFF. The chain couples TRBV5-4 to TRBJ2-2; no clear D gene. CDR3 size: 13 residues. V was cut by 3 bases and J by 1 base, with 4 bases left in between. CDR1 and CDR2 from the germline V gene are SGHNT and YYREEE (reference sequence).

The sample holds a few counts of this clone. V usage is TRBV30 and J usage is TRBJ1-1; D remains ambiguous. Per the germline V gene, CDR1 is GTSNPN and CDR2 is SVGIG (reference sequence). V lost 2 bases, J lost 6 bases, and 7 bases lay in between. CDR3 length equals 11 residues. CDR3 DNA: TGTGCCTGGAGTAATAGGGCTGAAGCTTTCTTT. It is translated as CAWSNRAEAFF.

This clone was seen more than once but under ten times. The CDR3 coding sequence is TGTGCCAGCAGCTTAGCGACAGGGCCCTACGAGCAGTACTTC. Translation gives CASSLATGPYEQYF. The chain joins TRBV7-2 to TRBJ2-7, with 7 nucleotides matching TRBD1. The germline V gene has CDR1 SGHTA and CDR2 FQGNSA. Trimming at V came to 0 bases and at J to 2 bases, leaving 1 base not matched to a gene. There are 14 residues in the CDR3.